The present entry profiles one T cell receptor beta chain with its context. The target antigen is unknown. A clone one base away is much larger, so this may be a read error. This record belongs to a study of CD8+CD57+ T cells in acquired aplastic anemia. Study overall: DNA per sorted CD4+ or CD8+ sample ranged about 0.18 to 30 ug, averaging roughly 3.3 ug. Study-wide points: With respect to CD8+ Simpson's diversity, patients and controls did not differ significantly.

Profiling of TCR beta VDJ combinations and CDR3 sequences used genomic DNA as template. TCRdb analysed the reads with MiXCR anew, one entry per CDR3 protein. In the table there are 200,000 to 250,000 distinct CDR3 sequences, around 63% of which are singletons. CDR3 length equals 14 residues. In germline, CDR1 is PRHDT, CDR2 FYEKMQ (reference sequence). V was shortened by 6 bases and J by 2 bases, with 11 bases between the two germline ends. The V and J genes are TRBV13 and TRBJ1-5; D not certain. This receptor was identified in a human donor in good health. Sample: sorted CD4+, CD8+, or CD8+CD57+ T cells (not recorded which) from PBMCs. The CDR3 loop is CASSSTGGNQPQHF. The CDR3 nucleotides read TGTGCCAGCAGTAGCACGGGAGGCAATCAGCCCCAGCATTTT. The full variable domain, in which reference TRBV13 and TRBJ1-5 provide the parts outside the CDR3, is AAGVIQSPRHLIKEKRETATLKCYPIPRHDTVYWYQQGPGQDPQFLISFYEKMQSDKGSIPDRFSAQQFSDYHSELNMSSLELGDSALYFCASSSTGGNQPQHFGDGTRLSIL.